This entry lists 30 T cell receptor beta chains sequenced from one sample in a study of T cells in Graves' hyperthyroidism and ophthalmopathy. Amplification of TCR beta CDR3 regions used RNA as the template. First-round RT-PCR of the TCR CDR3 relied on the HTBI primer set. A single record per CDR3 protein comes from TCRdb applying MiXCR to the multiplex PCR reads. The data show hundreds of thousands of distinct CDR3 sequences, around 20% seen once. Sample: blood. The source of these receptors is a woman in her forties or fifties with Graves' hyperthyroidism that later progressed to Graves' ophthalmopathy.

The V call is TRBV10-3, the J call TRBJ2-1; D unclear. Looked up from germline, CDR1 is ENHRY and CDR2 is SYGVKD. V shed 2 bases and J shed 6 bases, with 11 bases lying between them. CDR3 length equals 14 residues. CDR3 sequence (DNA): TGTGCCATCAGTGAGGTGGACGGGCCCAATGAGCAGTTCTTC. Translating gives CAISEVDGPNEQFF.

This clonotype was found many times. V and J are TRBV20-1 and TRBJ2-3; D is undetermined. The V and J ends lost 0 bases and 1 base respectively, with 8 bases between them. CDR3 length: 14 residues. Per germline, CDR1 DFQATT and CDR2 SNEGSKA (reference sequence). The DNA of the CDR3 is TGCAGTGCTAGAGATTGGGCCCGCACAGATACGCAGTATTTT. It translates to CSARDWARTDTQYF.

In this sample, this clonotype turned up many times. The CDR3 region has the DNA TGTGCCAGCAGACCCCTGGGGGGTCACGAGCAGTACTTC. Protein sequence: CASRPLGGHEQYF. The chain has TRBV27 and TRBJ2-7; maybe TRBD2 (6 bases). V lost 6 bases to trimming and J lost 5 bases, with 14 bases between them. The CDR3 runs 13 residues. CDR1 and CDR2 (germline): MNHEY, SMNVEV (reference sequence).

The chain has TRBV7-8 and TRBJ2-5; 7 bases map to TRBD2. V was pared by 5 bases and J by 5 bases, with 11 bases of the junction left unmatched. Germline lookup yields CDR1 SGHVS and CDR2 FQNEAQ. The CDR3 extends over 15 amino acids. CDR3 nucleotides: TGTGCCAGCAGCCATCGGTGGAGGGGAGGGGAGACCCAGTACTTC. Its protein is CASSHRWRGGETQYF.

This clonotype turned up a few times. V gene TRBV19 combines with J gene TRBJ2-3; D is unresolved. The CDR3 consists of 14 residues. Germline V gene sequence: CDR1 LNHDA, CDR2 SQIVND (reference sequence). Trimming removed 3 bases from V and 4 bases from J, with 11 bases in between. The CDR3 sequence is CASSIGGRADTQYF. The CDR3 nucleotides are TGTGCCAGTAGTATCGGTGGTAGGGCAGATACGCAGTATTTT.

Only a few counts were recorded for this clonotype. The V gene is TRBV20-1, the J gene TRBJ1-6, with 8 bases lining up with TRBD1. CDR1 is DFQATT, CDR2 SNEGSKA, per germline (reference sequence). V gave up 5 bases and J gave up 8 bases; unmatched junction bases: 5. The CDR3 has 13 residues. Here the CDR3 reads CSAFEQGDSPLHF. In nucleotides, the CDR3 is TGCAGTGCTTTTGAACAGGGGGATTCACCCCTCCACTTT.

Many counts were recorded for this clonotype. This chain links TRBV11-2 with TRBJ2-7; maybe TRBD1 (6 bases). Germline V CDR1 and CDR2: SGHAT, FQNNGV. V was shortened by 1 base and J by 6 bases, with 16 bases between the two germline ends. The CDR3 runs to 15 residues. The CDR3 here is CASSLARGSVGEQYF. Here the CDR3 DNA reads TGTGCCAGCAGCTTAGCCAGGGGAAGTGTTGGCGAGCAGTACTTC. The full variable domain, its missing parts supplied by reference TRBV11-2 and TRBJ2-7, is EAGVAQSPRYKIIEKRQSVAFWCNPISGHATLYWYQQILGQGPKLLIQFQNNGVVDDSQLPKDRFSAERLKGVDSTLKIQPAKLEDSAVYLCASSLARGSVGEQYFGPGTRLTVT.

This sequence joins TRBV6-5 and TRBJ1-4; 10 nucleotides align to TRBD1. V shed 0 bases, J shed 7 bases, and the junction held 5 bases outside the gene matches. Germline V CDR1 and CDR2: MNHEY, SVGAGI. The CDR3 sequence is 16 residues long. The CDR3 loop reads CASSYSRDRGGEKLFF. As DNA, the CDR3 is TGTGCCAGCAGTTACTCGCGGGACAGGGGTGGTGAAAAACTGTTTTTT.

The chain uses TRBV2 and TRBJ2-5, with 7 bases identical to TRBD1. Trimming removed 8 bases from V and 5 bases from J; junction bases left unmatched: 8. CDR3 size: 13 residues. Germline V gene data show CDR1 as SNHLY and CDR2 as FYNNEI. CDR3 sequence reads: CASATGMVETQYF. For the CDR3, the DNA is TGTGCCAGCGCGACAGGGATGGTCGAGACCCAGTACTTC. Combining the CDR3 with reference TRBV2 and TRBJ2-5 gives the whole variable domain EPEVTQTPSHQVTQMGQEVILRCVPISNHLYFYWYRQILGQKVEFLVSFYNNEISEKSEIFDDQFSVERPDGSNFTLKIRSTKLEDSAMYFCASATGMVETQYFGPGTRLLVL.

This clonotype was found many times. The chain is built from TRBV3-1 and TRBJ2-3; unclear D gene. Germline assignment: CDR1 LGHDT and CDR2 YNNKEL (reference sequence). Trimming took 2 bases from V and 4 from J, leaving 7 bases between them. The CDR3 has 13 amino acids. Here the CDR3 reads CASSQIGADTQYF. The CDR3 coding sequence is TGTGCCAGCAGCCAAATAGGTGCAGATACGCAGTATTTT.

This clonotype was seen a handful of times. V is TRBV10-3 and J is TRBJ1-2; TRBD1 aligns across 9 bases. Germline-derived CDR1 and CDR2 are ENHRY and SYGVKD. CDR3 length equals 15 residues. The junction had 8 bases not matched to a gene; V was cut back by 2 bases and J by 7 bases. CDR3 protein: CAISERDRARSGYTF. The CDR3 nucleotides are TGTGCCATCAGTGAGCGGGACAGGGCCCGGAGTGGCTACACCTTC.

The table lists this clonotype with a few counts. The junction shows a germline mismatch at one end, possibly a read error. This chain uses TRBV7-6 with TRBJ1-1, with a weak D call TRBD1 (5 bases). Germline V lookup: CDR1 SGHVS, CDR2 FNYEAQ. There are 15 residues in the CDR3. CDR3 sequence: CASSLVGGMNPEAFF. The CDR3 bases are TGTGCCAGCAGCTTAGTTGGGGGGATGAACCCTGAAGCTTTCTTT.

There are many counts of this clonotype. The chain combines TRBV7-2 with TRBJ1-1, with D possibly TRBD1 on 5 matching bases. Trimming stripped 1 base from V and 1 base from J, with 10 bases between. The CDR3 loop spans 15 amino acids. Germline V gives CDR1 SGHTA, CDR2 FQGNSA. The CDR3 DNA reads TGTGCCAGCAGCTTAGATGTAGGGGAGAACACTGAAGCTTTCTTT. Translating it yields CASSLDVGENTEAFF.

As to this clonotype: One junction end does not reproduce the germline sequence, and a read error may be involved. The chain employs TRBV5-5 and TRBJ2-5; 7 bases fit TRBD2. Germline V gene sequence: CDR1 SGHKS, CDR2 YYEKEE (reference sequence). The CDR3 contains 14 residues. The chain's CDR3 is CASSLGGGRETQHF. Here the CDR3 DNA reads TGTGCCAGCAGCTTGGGGGGGGGAAGAGAGACCCAGCACTTC.

The V gene is TRBV2, the J gene TRBJ1-5; D ambiguous. V lost 4 bases to trimming and J lost 2 bases, with 9 bases between them. Germline V gene lookup returns CDR1 SNHLY and CDR2 FYNNEI. The CDR3 contains 14 residues. The CDR3, as DNA: TGTGCCAGCAGTGCGAACGTTGGCAATCAGCCCCAGCATTTT. Its translation is CASSANVGNQPQHF.

This rearrangement joins TRBV7-6 to TRBJ1-6, with no clear D. Germline V CDR1 and CDR2: SGHVS, FNYEAQ. Between the trimmed V and J ends, which lost 2 bases and 8 bases, there was a span of 10 bases. This CDR3 spans 14 amino acids. CDR3 loop: CASSLRQIDSPLHF. In nucleotides, the CDR3 is TGTGCCAGCAGCTTAAGGCAGATCGATTCACCCCTCCACTTT.

This clonotype appeared a few times. The DNA for the CDR3 is TGTGCCAGTAGTAAACCACAGAGGAACACTGAAGCTTTCTTT. This codes for CASSKPQRNTEAFF. The rearrangement links TRBV19 to TRBJ1-1; unclear D gene. Germline V gene sequence: CDR1 LNHDA, CDR2 SQIVND (reference sequence). The CDR3 spans 14 residues. Trimming left V 4 bases short and J 1 base short, with 10 bases between.

The chain uses TRBV12-3 or TRBV12-4 and TRBJ2-1; D is unclear. V was pared by 8 bases and J by 8 bases, with 16 bases between. The CDR3 runs to 13 residues. The CDR3 coding sequence is TGTGCCAGCGAGGATTACCGACTCGATGAGCAGTTCTTC. Its translation is CASEDYRLDEQFF.

This clonotype has a handful of counts. The V and J genes are TRBV27 and TRBJ2-1, with unresolved D. The germline V gene encodes CDR1 MNHEY and CDR2 SMNVEV (reference sequence). V lost 7 bases and J lost 5, with 18 bases in between. The CDR3 covers 15 residues. The CDR3 bases are TGTGCCAGCACCCAATGGACGGCCGAACACAATGAGCAGTTCTTC. Its protein is CASTQWTAEHNEQFF.

The chain couples TRBV5-6 to TRBJ1-3; no clear D. CDR3 length equals 16 residues. CDR1 is SGHDT, CDR2 YYEEEE, per germline. V lost 4 bases, J lost 0 bases, and 14 bases lay in between. The CDR3 nucleotides read TGTGCCAGCAGCCTGAGGTTGGGATACTCTGGAAACACCATATATTTT. This encodes CASSLRLGYSGNTIYF.

CDR3 protein: CASSLVPWTIRSAGDYGYTF. CDR3 nucleotides: TGTGCCAGCAGCTTAGTCCCCTGGACGATTCGGTCGGCGGGGGACTATGGCTACACCTTC. V usage is TRBV7-2 and J usage is TRBJ1-2; a weak D match, TRBD1 (5 bases). The germline gives CDR1 SGHTA, CDR2 FQGNSA. V gave up 1 base and J gave up 3 bases, with 27 bases separating them. The CDR3 runs 20 residues.

This clonotype has ten or more counts. The genes are TRBV7-6 and TRBJ1-3; D is unclear. Trimming shortened V by 3 bases and J by 3 bases, and 6 bases separated the two germline ends. The CDR3 contains 13 residues. Per the germline V gene, CDR1 is SGHVS and CDR2 is FNYEAQ. The CDR3 sequence is CASSFGYGNTIYF. The CDR3 bases are TGTGCCAGCAGCTTCGGCTATGGAAACACCATATATTTT.

This clonotype showed up many times. J is TRBJ1-1 and V is TRBV7-9, with a tentative D call TRBD1 (5 bases). CDR1 is SEHNR and CDR2 is FQNEAQ in the germline V gene (reference sequence). The V end was cut by 1 base, the J end by 0 bases, with 6 bases between. CDR3 length equals 14 residues. The CDR3 here is CASSLGDLNTEAFF. The CDR3 DNA is TGTGCCAGCAGCTTAGGGGACCTGAACACTGAAGCTTTCTTT.

This clonotype showed up many times. The chain has TRBV3-1 and TRBJ1-2, with 7 bases identical to TRBD1. From germline, CDR1 is LGHDT and CDR2 YNNKEL (reference sequence). The V segment lost 3 bases and the J segment 4 bases; nucleotides outside the gene matches: 5. The CDR3 is made up of 14 amino acids. The DNA of the CDR3 is TGTGCCAGCAGCCACCGGGACAGTGCCTATGGCTACACCTTC. Residues: CASSHRDSAYGYTF.

Concerning this clonotype itself: One end of the junction does not line up with germline, which may come from a read error. This chain links TRBV7-9 with TRBJ1-2; D perhaps matches TRBD1 (5 bases). The CDR3 sequence is 12 residues long. Germline CDR1 SEHNR, CDR2 FQNEAQ (reference sequence). The CDR3 nucleotides read TGCGCCAGCAGCGACGCGGGGCATGGCTACACCTTC. Encoded protein: CASSDAGHGYTF.

There are many counts of this clonotype. In nucleotides, the CDR3 is TGTGCCAGCAGCCACCCCGGGACAGCATCCTACGAGCAGTACTTC. Its translation: CASSHPGTASYEQYF. This chain links TRBV3-1 with TRBJ2-7, with 7 bases lining up with TRBD1. In germline, CDR1 is LGHDT, CDR2 YNNKEL (reference sequence). The CDR3 totals 15 residues. Trimming removed 3 bases from V and 1 base from J; junction bases left unmatched: 6.

The gene calls are TRBV7-2 and TRBJ1-4, with D tentatively TRBD1 (6 bases). CDR1 and CDR2 from the germline V gene are SGHTA and FQGNSA. The V gene lost 1 base and the J gene lost 5 bases, with 20 bases spanning the gap. The CDR3 is 18 residues long. CDR3 sequence: CASSLGGWEGTINEKLFF. CDR3 DNA: TGTGCCAGCAGCTTAGGGGGATGGGAAGGGACAATCAATGAAAAACTGTTTTTT. Complete variable domain (other parts from reference TRBV7-2 and TRBJ1-4): GAGVSQSPSNKVTEKGKDVELRCDPISGHTALYWYRQSLGQGLEFLIYFQGNSAPDKSGLPSDRFSAERTGGSVSTLTIQRTQQEDSAVYLCASSLGGWEGTINEKLFFGSGTQLSVL.

The chain couples TRBV11-1 to TRBJ2-1, with D possibly TRBD2 on 5 matching bases. Deletions cut 5 bases from V and 8 bases from J, with 13 bases between. Germline CDR1 SGHAT, CDR2 FQDESV (reference sequence). This CDR3 is built from 13 residues. The chain's CDR3 is CASSLWGADEQFF. Written as DNA, the CDR3 is TGTGCCAGCAGCCTGTGGGGAGCTGATGAGCAGTTCTTC. Based on the CDR3 plus reference TRBV11-1 and TRBJ2-1, the full variable domain is EAEVAQSPRYKITEKSQAVAFWCDPISGHATLYWYRQILGQGPELLVQFQDESVVDDSQLPKDRFSAERLKGVDSTLKIQPAELGDSAMYLCASSLWGADEQFFGPGTRLTVL.

In its sample, this clonotype was seen once. The chain couples TRBV7-8 to TRBJ2-7; 12 bases are shared with TRBD2. The CDR3 has 15 amino acids. J lost 7 bases, V lost 5 bases, and 9 bases had no gene match. CDR1 SGHVS and CDR2 FQNEAQ come from the germline V gene. CDR3 sequence: CASSPRLAGAGEQYF. The CDR3 bases are TGTGCCAGCAGCCCCCGACTAGCGGGAGCGGGGGAGCAGTACTTC.

The genes are TRBV6-1 and TRBJ2-1; no clear D. CDR1 and CDR2 (germline): MNHNS, SASEGT. The CDR3 is 13 amino acids. With 2 bases removed from V and 6 bases from J, the gap between germline ends came to 8 bases. The CDR3 DNA sequence: TGTGCCAGCAGTGAAACAGTACTCAATGAGCAGTTCTTC. Translated: CASSETVLNEQFF.